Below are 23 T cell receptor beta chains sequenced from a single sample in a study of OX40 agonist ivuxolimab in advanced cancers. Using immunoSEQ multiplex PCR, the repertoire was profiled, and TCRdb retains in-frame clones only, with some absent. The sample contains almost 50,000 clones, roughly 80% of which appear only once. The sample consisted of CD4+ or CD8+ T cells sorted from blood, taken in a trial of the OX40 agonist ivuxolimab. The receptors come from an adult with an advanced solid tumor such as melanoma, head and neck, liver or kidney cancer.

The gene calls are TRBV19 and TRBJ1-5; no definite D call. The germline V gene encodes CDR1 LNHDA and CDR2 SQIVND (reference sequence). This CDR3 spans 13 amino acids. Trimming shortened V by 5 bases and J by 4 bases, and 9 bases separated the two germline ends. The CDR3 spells CASSQDINQPQHF. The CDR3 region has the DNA TGTGCCAGTAGTCAAGACATAAATCAGCCCCAGCATTTT.

The CDR3 nucleotides read TGTGCCAGCAGTGTGCTAGCAGGTTCCGGGGAGCTGTTTTTT. It specifies CASSVLAGSGELFF. The rearrangement joins TRBV6-1 to TRBJ2-2; D perhaps matches TRBD2 (5 bases). CDR3 length: 14 residues. The ends were cut back, 4 bases at V and 6 bases at J, with 12 bases in the middle. Germline CDR1 reads MNHNS; CDR2 reads SASEGT.

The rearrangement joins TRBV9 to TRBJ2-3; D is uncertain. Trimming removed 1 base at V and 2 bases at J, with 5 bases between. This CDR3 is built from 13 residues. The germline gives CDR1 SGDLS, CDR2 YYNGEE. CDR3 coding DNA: TGTGCCAGCAGCGTAATGAACACAGATACGCAGTATTTT. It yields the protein CASSVMNTDTQYF.

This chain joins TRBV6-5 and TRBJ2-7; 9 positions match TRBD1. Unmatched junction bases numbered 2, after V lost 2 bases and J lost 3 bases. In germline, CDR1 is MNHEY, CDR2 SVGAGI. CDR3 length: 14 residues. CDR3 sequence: CASSYGTGIYEQYF. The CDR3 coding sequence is TGTGCCAGCAGTTACGGGACAGGGATCTACGAGCAGTACTTC.

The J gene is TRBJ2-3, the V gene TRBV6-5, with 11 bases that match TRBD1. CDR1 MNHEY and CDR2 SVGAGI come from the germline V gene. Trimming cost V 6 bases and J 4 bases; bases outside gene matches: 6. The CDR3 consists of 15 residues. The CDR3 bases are TGTGCCAGCAGCACCCCGGGACAGGGGGCAGATACGCAGTATTTT. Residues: CASSTPGQGADTQYF.

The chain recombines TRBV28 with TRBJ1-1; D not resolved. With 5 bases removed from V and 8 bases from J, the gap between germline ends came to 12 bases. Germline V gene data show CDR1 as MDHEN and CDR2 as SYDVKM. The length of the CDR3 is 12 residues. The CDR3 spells CASSPVGFEAFF. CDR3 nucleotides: TGTGCCAGCAGTCCGGTGGGATTCGAAGCTTTCTTT.

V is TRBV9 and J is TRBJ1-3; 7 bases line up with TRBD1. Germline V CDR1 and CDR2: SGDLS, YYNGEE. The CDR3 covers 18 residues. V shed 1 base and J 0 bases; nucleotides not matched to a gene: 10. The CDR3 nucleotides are TGTGCCAGCAGCGTAAACAGGGGTGGTTCATTCTCTGGAAACACCATATATTTT. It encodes CASSVNRGGSFSGNTIYF.

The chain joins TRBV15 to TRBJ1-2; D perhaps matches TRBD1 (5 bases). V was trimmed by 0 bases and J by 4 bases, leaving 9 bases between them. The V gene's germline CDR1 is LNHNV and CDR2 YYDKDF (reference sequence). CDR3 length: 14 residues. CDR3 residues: CATSRDRGIYGYTF. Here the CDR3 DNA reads TGTGCCACCAGCAGAGATAGGGGAATCTATGGCTACACCTTC. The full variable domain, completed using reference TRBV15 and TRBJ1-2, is DAMVIQNPRYQVTQFGKPVTLSCSQTLNHNVMYWYQQKSSQAPKLLFHYYDKDFNNEADTPDNFQSRRPNTSFCFLDIRSPGLGDTAMYLCATSRDRGIYGYTFGSGTRLTVV.

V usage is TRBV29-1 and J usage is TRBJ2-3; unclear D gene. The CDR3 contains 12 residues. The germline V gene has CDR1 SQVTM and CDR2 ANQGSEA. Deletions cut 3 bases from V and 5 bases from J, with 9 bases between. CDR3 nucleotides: TGCAGCGTTGAGGACCTCGGAGATACGCAGTATTTT. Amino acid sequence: CSVEDLGDTQYF.

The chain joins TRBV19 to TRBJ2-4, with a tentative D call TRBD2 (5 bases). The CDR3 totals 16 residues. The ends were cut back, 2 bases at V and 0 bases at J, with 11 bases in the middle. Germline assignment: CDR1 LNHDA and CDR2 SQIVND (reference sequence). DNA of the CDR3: TGTGCCAGTAGTATAAATCCTGCGGGAGCCAAAAACATTCAGTACTTC. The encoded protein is CASSINPAGAKNIQYF.

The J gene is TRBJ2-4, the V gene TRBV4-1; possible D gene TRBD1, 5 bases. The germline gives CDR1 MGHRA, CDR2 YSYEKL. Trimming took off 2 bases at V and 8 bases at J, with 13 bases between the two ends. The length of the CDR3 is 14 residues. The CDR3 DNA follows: TGCGCCAGCAGCCAACAGGGATCTTTTGACATTCAGTACTTC. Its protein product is CASSQQGSFDIQYF.

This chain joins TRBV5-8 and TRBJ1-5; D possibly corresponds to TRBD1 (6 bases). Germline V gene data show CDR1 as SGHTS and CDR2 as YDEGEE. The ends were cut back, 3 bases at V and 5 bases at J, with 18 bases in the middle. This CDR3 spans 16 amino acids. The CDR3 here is CASSSRTGHGYQPQHF. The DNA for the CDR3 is TGTGCCAGCAGCTCCCGTACAGGGCATGGATATCAGCCCCAGCATTTT.

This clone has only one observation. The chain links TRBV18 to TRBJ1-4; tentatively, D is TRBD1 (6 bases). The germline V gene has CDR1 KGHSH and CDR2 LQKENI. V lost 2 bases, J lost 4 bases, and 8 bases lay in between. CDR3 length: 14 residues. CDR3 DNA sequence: TGTGCCAGCTCACCAGACAGGAATAATGAAAAACTGTTTTTT. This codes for CASSPDRNNEKLFF. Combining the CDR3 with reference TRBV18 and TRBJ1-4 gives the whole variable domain NAGVMQNPRHLVRRRGQEARLRCSPMKGHSHVYWYRQLPEEGLKFMVYLQKENIIDESGMPKERFSAEFPKEGPSILRIQQVVRGDSAAYFCASSPDRNNEKLFFGSGTQLSVL.

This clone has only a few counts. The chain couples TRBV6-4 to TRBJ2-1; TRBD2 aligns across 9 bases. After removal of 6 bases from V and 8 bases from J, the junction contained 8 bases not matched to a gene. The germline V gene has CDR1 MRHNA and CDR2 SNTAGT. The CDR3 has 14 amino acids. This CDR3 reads CASSFAGGQYEQFF. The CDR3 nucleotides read TGTGCCAGCAGCTTCGCGGGAGGGCAGTATGAGCAGTTCTTC.

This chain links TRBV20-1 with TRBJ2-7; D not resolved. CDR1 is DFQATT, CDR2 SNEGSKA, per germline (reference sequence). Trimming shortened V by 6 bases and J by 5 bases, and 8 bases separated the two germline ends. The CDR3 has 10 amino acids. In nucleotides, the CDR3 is TGCAGTGCGTTTGCGAACGAGCAGTACTTC. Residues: CSAFANEQYF.

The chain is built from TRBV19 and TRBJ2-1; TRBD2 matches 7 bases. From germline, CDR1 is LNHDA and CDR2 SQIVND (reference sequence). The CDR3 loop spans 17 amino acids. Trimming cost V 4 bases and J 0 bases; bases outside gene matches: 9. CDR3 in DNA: TGTGCCAGTAGTACGCTCCCGGGCGGGAGCTCCTACAATGAGCAGTTCTTC. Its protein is CASSTLPGGSSYNEQFF. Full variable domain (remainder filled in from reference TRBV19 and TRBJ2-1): DGGITQSPKYLFRKEGQNVTLSCEQNLNHDAMYWYRQDPGQGLRLIYYSQIVNDFQKGDIAEGYSVSREKKESFPLTVTSAQKNPTAFYLCASSTLPGGSSYNEQFFGPGTRLTVL.

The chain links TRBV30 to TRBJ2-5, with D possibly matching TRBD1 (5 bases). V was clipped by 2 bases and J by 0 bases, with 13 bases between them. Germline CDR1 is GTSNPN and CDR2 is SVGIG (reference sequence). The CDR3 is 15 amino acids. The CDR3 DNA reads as TGTGCCTGGAGTCCCGGACAATTCGACCAAGAGACCCAGTACTTC. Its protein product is CAWSPGQFDQETQYF.

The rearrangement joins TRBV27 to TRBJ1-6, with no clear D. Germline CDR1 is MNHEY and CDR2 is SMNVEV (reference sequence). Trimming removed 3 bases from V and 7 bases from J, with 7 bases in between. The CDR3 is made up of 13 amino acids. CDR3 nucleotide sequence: TGTGCCAGCAGTTTGCGCCAAAATTCACCCCTCCACTTT. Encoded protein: CASSLRQNSPLHF.

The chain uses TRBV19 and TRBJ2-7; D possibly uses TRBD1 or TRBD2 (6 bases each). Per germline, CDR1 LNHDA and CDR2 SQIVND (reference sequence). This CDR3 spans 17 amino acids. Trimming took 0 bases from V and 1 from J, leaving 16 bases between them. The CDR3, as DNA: TGTGCCAGTAGTATAGACTTCCGGGGGACATCTTCCTACGAGCAGTACTTC. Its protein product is CASSIDFRGTSSYEQYF.

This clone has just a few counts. The CDR3, as DNA: TGCAGTGCTAGGTTCGTTGAGTATGACACCTTC. This sequence encodes CSARFVEYDTF. The J gene is TRBJ1-2, the V gene TRBV20-1, with D uncertain. Germline CDR1 and CDR2: DFQATT and SNEGSKA (reference sequence). Trimming cost V 3 bases and J 12 bases, with 14 bases left between them. The CDR3 spans 11 residues.

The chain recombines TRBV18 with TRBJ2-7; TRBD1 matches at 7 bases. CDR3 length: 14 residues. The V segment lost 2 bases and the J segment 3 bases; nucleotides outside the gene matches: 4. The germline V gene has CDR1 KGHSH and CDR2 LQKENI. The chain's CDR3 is CASSPDRDSYEQYF. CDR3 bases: TGTGCCAGCTCACCAGACCGGGACAGCTACGAGCAGTACTTC.

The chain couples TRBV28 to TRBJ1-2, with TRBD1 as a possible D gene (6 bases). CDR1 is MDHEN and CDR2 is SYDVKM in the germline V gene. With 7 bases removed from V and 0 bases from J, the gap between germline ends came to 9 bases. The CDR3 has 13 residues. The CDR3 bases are TGTGCCAGCAATGACAGGACTAACTATGGCTACACCTTC. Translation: CASNDRTNYGYTF.

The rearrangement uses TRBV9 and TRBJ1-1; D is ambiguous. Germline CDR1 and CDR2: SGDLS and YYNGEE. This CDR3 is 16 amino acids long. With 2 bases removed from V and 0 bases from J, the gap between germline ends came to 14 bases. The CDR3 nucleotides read TGTGCCAGCAGCGTCCTAGGCGACCTAATGAACACTGAAGCTTTCTTT. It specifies CASSVLGDLMNTEAFF.